These 23 T cell receptor beta chains came from one sample sequenced in a study of blood T cell repertoires in COVID-19. The assay was immunoSEQ multiplex PCR, and TCRdb's table has in-frame clones only and misses some. The sample holds about 190,000 clones, almost 80% seen once. Sequencing was carried out using peripheral blood. All receptors come from a woman aged 70 to 79 with acute or convalescent COVID-19.

This clone was observed at least ten times. The chain employs TRBV2 and TRBJ1-2; 7 bases are shared with TRBD1. Germline V lookup: CDR1 SNHLY, CDR2 FYNNEI. This CDR3 contains 15 residues. The trim removed 5 bases at V and 2 bases at J, leaving 8 bases unmatched. The CDR3 DNA follows: TGTGCCAGCAGTCCCCTGGGGACAGAGAACTATGGCTACACCTTC. It yields the protein CASSPLGTENYGYTF.

The chain joins TRBV7-2 to TRBJ1-1; D is ambiguous. The V end lost 3 bases, the J end lost 0 bases, and 8 bases lay between the germline ends. Germline loops: CDR1 SGHTA, CDR2 FQGNSA. This CDR3 region has 14 residues. As DNA, the CDR3 is TGTGCCAGCAGCTTGGAGGGTATGAACACTGAAGCTTTCTTT. Its protein product is CASSLEGMNTEAFF.

In this sample, this clone turned up once. The chain joins TRBV10-1 to TRBJ1-1; D may be TRBD1 (5 bases). The V and J ends lost 2 bases and 1 base respectively, with 5 bases between them. This CDR3 comprises 13 residues. The germline V gene has CDR1 WNHNN and CDR2 SYGVQD (reference sequence). The CDR3 protein is CASSEDRNTEAFF. In DNA, the CDR3 is TGCGCCAGCAGTGAGGACAGGAACACTGAAGCTTTCTTT.

This clone showed up just once. The chain combines TRBV6-6 with TRBJ1-5, with 8 bases lining up with TRBD1. Germline V lookup: CDR1 MNHNY, CDR2 SVGAGI (reference sequence). V dropped 8 bases and J dropped 6; count of bases not matched to a gene: 6. The CDR3 consists of 13 residues. CDR3 DNA sequence: TGTGCCAGCGCTGGACAGGGCGCTCAGCCCCAGCATTTT. It translates to CASAGQGAQPQHF.

For the CDR3, the DNA is TGTGCCAGCAGCCCCGGGACTAGCGGGGAGCAGTTCTTC. The encoded protein is CASSPGTSGEQFF. This rearrangement joins TRBV7-3 to TRBJ2-1; 12 bases fit TRBD2. This CDR3 comprises 13 residues. CDR1 and CDR2 (germline): SGHTA, FQGTGA. Unmatched junction bases numbered 3, after V lost 5 bases and J lost 10 bases.

This clone has just one count. The chain recombines TRBV2 with TRBJ1-3; D unresolved. V lost 8 bases, J lost 6 bases, and 5 bases lay in between. The CDR3 has 10 residues. Germline CDR1 SNHLY, CDR2 FYNNEI. CDR3 residues: CASELNTIYF. CDR3 nucleotide sequence: TGTGCCAGCGAGCTAAACACCATATATTTT.

In its sample, this clone was seen once. This sequence joins TRBV10-1 and TRBJ2-7, with D possibly being TRBD2 (6 bases). V was clipped by 0 bases and J by 3 bases, with 12 bases between them. From germline, CDR1 is WNHNN and CDR2 SYGVQD (reference sequence). The CDR3 contains 15 residues. The DNA of the CDR3 is TGCGCCAGCAGTGAGTCGATCAATAGCGGCTACGAGCAGTACTTC. Translation: CASSESINSGYEQYF.

J is TRBJ2-2 and V is TRBV7-3; the D gene is possibly TRBD1 (6 bases). V shed 5 bases and J shed 4 bases, with 11 bases lying between them. The CDR3 sequence is 14 residues long. CDR1 and CDR2 (germline): SGHTA, FQGTGA. The CDR3 DNA reads TGTGCCAGCAGCCCCGACAGGAGCACCGGGGAGCTGTTTTTT. This translates into CASSPDRSTGELFF.

V and J are TRBV19 and TRBJ1-3; D possibly corresponds to TRBD1 (6 bases). This CDR3 region has 14 residues. The V and J ends lost 7 bases and 0 bases respectively, with 10 bases between them. Germline CDR1 is LNHDA and CDR2 is SQIVND (reference sequence). CDR3 sequence (DNA): TGTGCCAGTAAGAGGGGGAACTCTGGAAACACCATATATTTT. Translated, it gives CASKRGNSGNTIYF.

V and J are TRBV20-1 and TRBJ2-7; 10 bases line up with TRBD2. The J segment lost 5 bases and the V segment lost 3 bases, leaving 4 bases of the junction unmatched. The CDR3 consists of 13 residues. The germline V gene has CDR1 DFQATT and CDR2 SNEGSKA (reference sequence). CDR3 in DNA: TGCAGTGCTAGTTTCCTAGCGGGAGACGAGCAGTACTTC. Its protein product is CSASFLAGDEQYF.

The chain couples TRBV28 to TRBJ1-5; the match to TRBD1 covers 7 bases. Germline CDR1 is MDHEN and CDR2 is SYDVKM. There are 13 residues in the CDR3. Here the CDR3 DNA reads TGTGCTGGGGGCGGGACAGGCAATCAGCCCCAGCATTTT. Its translation: CAGGGTGNQPQHF.

The V and J genes are TRBV19 and TRBJ1-3; possibly TRBD1 for D (5 bases). CDR1 is LNHDA, CDR2 SQIVND, per germline (reference sequence). Between the trimmed V and J ends, which lost 4 bases and 0 bases, there was a span of 7 bases. The length of the CDR3 is 14 residues. The CDR3 spells CASSTDSSGNTIYF. The DNA of the CDR3 is TGTGCCAGTAGTACTGACAGCTCTGGAAACACCATATATTTT.

This clone was seen a handful of times. The chain's CDR3 is CAAGGSRDEKLFF. The CDR3 DNA follows: TGTGCCGCAGGGGGTTCGAGGGATGAAAAACTGTTTTTT. The chain joins TRBV10-3 to TRBJ1-4; 7 nucleotides line up with TRBD1. CDR3 length equals 13 residues. J was trimmed by 6 bases and V by 11 bases; bases with no gene match: 9. Germline loops: CDR1 ENHRY, CDR2 SYGVKD.

The sample holds a few counts of this clone. The chain has TRBV5-1 and TRBJ1-6; maybe TRBD1 (5 bases). The germline V gene has CDR1 SGHRS and CDR2 YFSETQ. The V and J ends lost 5 bases and 7 bases respectively, with 19 bases between them. The CDR3 is 16 amino acids. The CDR3 reads CASRRSPGLENSPLHF. In DNA, the CDR3 is TGCGCCAGCAGAAGATCACCGGGACTGGAAAATTCACCCCTCCACTTT.

V and J are TRBV3-1 (or the pseudogene TRBV3-2) and TRBJ1-3, with unresolved D. In germline, CDR1 is LGHDT, CDR2 YNNKEL (reference sequence). The CDR3 length is 17 residues. V was shortened by 0 bases and J by 1 base, with 13 bases between the two germline ends. The CDR3 sequence is CASSQDTVLNSGNTIYF. CDR3 in DNA: TGTGCCAGCAGCCAAGATACAGTCCTCAATTCTGGAAACACCATATATTTT.

The J gene is TRBJ2-2, the V gene TRBV7-9; perhaps D is TRBD1 or TRBD2 (6 bases each). The CDR3 is 21 residues long. V lost 5 bases and J lost 1, with 29 bases in between. CDR1 SEHNR and CDR2 FQNEAQ come from the germline V gene (reference sequence). The CDR3 here is CASSRGLVWTDPGGNTGELFF. CDR3 nucleotides: TGTGCCAGCAGCCGGGGGCTAGTGTGGACAGACCCTGGAGGGAACACCGGGGAGCTGTTTTTT.

This chain joins TRBV5-1 and TRBJ2-2; the D gene is possibly TRBD1 (5 bases). Germline CDR1 is SGHRS and CDR2 is YFSETQ. V lost 4 bases to trimming and J lost 4 bases, with 14 bases between them. This CDR3 has 15 residues. CDR3 sequence reads: CASSPRQTTTGELFF. CDR3 coding DNA: TGCGCCAGCAGCCCCCGACAGACGACCACCGGGGAGCTGTTTTTT.

V is TRBV2 and J is TRBJ2-1; unclear D gene. V lost 4 bases and J 8 bases, leaving 6 bases between the germline ends. The germline V gene encodes CDR1 SNHLY and CDR2 FYNNEI. There are 11 residues in the CDR3. CDR3 region: CASSGGDEQFF. The CDR3 nucleotides are TGTGCCAGCAGTGGAGGTGATGAGCAGTTCTTC.

The V gene is TRBV2, the J gene TRBJ1-6, with D maybe TRBD1 (5 bases). V was pared by 2 bases and J by 10 bases, with 18 bases between. The length of the CDR3 is 16 residues. CDR1 is SNHLY, CDR2 FYNNEI, per germline. The DNA for the CDR3 is TGTGCCAGCAGTGAACAGCAGGGCGGGGTACGGTCACCCCTCCACTTT. It yields the protein CASSEQQGGVRSPLHF.

This clone was recorded a few times. This chain joins TRBV10-3 and TRBJ1-2, with 8 bases identical to TRBD1. This CDR3 comprises 15 residues. CDR1 and CDR2 from the germline V gene are ENHRY and SYGVKD. V lost 2 bases and J lost 0; bases outside the gene matches: 2. CDR3 region: CAISEGQGPNYGYTF. The CDR3 bases are TGTGCCATCAGTGAGGGACAGGGCCCTAACTATGGCTACACCTTC.

This clone was seen many times. This chain connects TRBV2 to TRBJ2-7; 8 bases align to TRBD1. The CDR3 runs to 15 residues. Trimming took 4 bases from V and 6 from J; bases not matched to a gene: 11. CDR1 SNHLY and CDR2 FYNNEI come from the germline V gene. The CDR3 is CASSVTTGVFSEQYF. DNA of the CDR3: TGTGCCAGCAGTGTAACGACAGGGGTTTTTTCCGAGCAGTACTTC.

The chain has TRBV19 and TRBJ1-5; TRBD1 is a possible D gene (6 bases). CDR1 and CDR2 from the germline V gene are LNHDA and SQIVND (reference sequence). V was trimmed by 5 bases and J by 4 bases, leaving 9 bases between them. This CDR3 is built from 13 residues. CDR3 sequence reads: CASSSQGNQPQHF. The CDR3 DNA is TGTGCCAGTAGTTCACAGGGAAATCAGCCCCAGCATTTT.

The V gene is TRBV20-1, the J gene TRBJ2-4; TRBD2 aligns across 9 bases. Losses at the gene ends were 4 bases for V and 9 bases for J; bases not matched to a gene: 1. This CDR3 region has 11 residues. Germline V CDR1 and CDR2: DFQATT, SNEGSKA (reference sequence). The CDR3 sequence: CSATTSGIQYF. The CDR3, as DNA: TGCAGTGCTACGACTAGCGGCATTCAGTACTTC.